These 8 T cell receptor beta chains were sequenced from one sample in a study of cytomegalovirus exposure and HLA in healthy donors. Vbeta (60) and Jbeta (13) primers were used in the PCR. Libraries were prepared by immunoSEQ multiplex PCR; TCRdb keeps only in-frame clonotypes and omits some of them. The sample records around 90,000 clones, 64% being singletons. Material for sequencing was PBMCs. These receptors all come from a human donor in good health.

The V call is TRBV10-3, the J call TRBJ1-1; D possibly corresponds to TRBD1 (5 bases). Germline V CDR1 and CDR2: ENHRY, SYGVKD. The CDR3 spans 12 residues. Trimming cost V 3 bases and J 6 bases, with 8 bases left between them. The CDR3 region has the DNA TGTGCCATCAGTGATAGGGGCCCTGAAGCTTTCTTT. Amino acids: CAISDRGPEAFF.

The chain uses TRBV18 and TRBJ1-6; 9 positions match TRBD1. The CDR3 length is 15 residues. Trimming removed 4 bases from V and 6 bases from J; junction bases left unmatched: 4. Germline lookup yields CDR1 KGHSH and CDR2 LQKENI. CDR3 amino acids: CASSQDRGRNSPLHF. The CDR3 bases are TGTGCCAGCTCACAGGACAGGGGCCGTAATTCACCCCTCCACTTT.

The V and J genes are TRBV5-1 and TRBJ1-6, with D possibly being TRBD1 (5 bases). The CDR3 consists of 13 residues. Germline CDR1 and CDR2: SGHRS and YFSETQ. Trimming shortened V by 4 bases and J by 10 bases, and 12 bases separated the two germline ends. CDR3 region: CASSTTVGSPLHF. CDR3 bases: TGCGCCAGCAGCACGACAGTAGGCTCACCCCTCCACTTT.

J is TRBJ2-7 and V is TRBV13, with D possibly TRBD1 on 5 matching bases. The CDR3 runs to 15 residues. V gave up 0 bases and J gave up 9 bases, with 18 bases separating them. Germline lookup yields CDR1 PRHDT and CDR2 FYEKMQ (reference sequence). Here the CDR3 reads CASSLGLPREIGQYF. In nucleotides, the CDR3 is TGTGCCAGCAGCTTAGGCCTGCCCAGGGAAATCGGGCAGTACTTC.

The chain carries TRBV11-2 and TRBJ1-1; D remains ambiguous. Germline V gene data show CDR1 as SGHAT and CDR2 as FQNNGV. The germline V and J ends were trimmed by 5 bases and 1 base, with 14 bases remaining between them. The CDR3 has 15 amino acids. The DNA of the CDR3 is TGTGCCAGCAGCCCGGTGGTGTCGGGGAACACTGAAGCTTTCTTT. This gives the protein CASSPVVSGNTEAFF. Full variable domain (rest looked up from reference TRBV11-2 and TRBJ1-1): EAGVAQSPRYKIIEKRQSVAFWCNPISGHATLYWYQQILGQGPKLLIQFQNNGVVDDSQLPKDRFSAERLKGVDSTLKIQPAKLEDSAVYLCASSPVVSGNTEAFFGQGTRLTVV.

The chain is built from TRBV2 and TRBJ2-3; TRBD2 matches at 7 bases. The junction had 3 bases not matched to a gene; V was cut back by 0 bases and J by 9 bases. The CDR3 is made up of 13 amino acids. Germline CDR1 reads SNHLY; CDR2 reads FYNNEI. This CDR3 is CASSEAHGRTQYF. The CDR3, as DNA: TGTGCCAGCAGTGAAGCTCACGGGAGGACGCAGTATTTT.

This sequence joins TRBV7-8 and TRBJ1-5; D is unclear. Trimming took 3 bases from V and 5 from J, leaving 8 bases between them. From germline, CDR1 is SGHVS and CDR2 FQNEAQ. CDR3 length: 13 residues. CDR3 in DNA: TGTGCCAGCAGCTTCACGCGGTATCAGCCCCAGCATTTT. Residues: CASSFTRYQPQHF.

V usage is TRBV7-2 and J usage is TRBJ2-7, with D possibly TRBD2 on 5 matching bases. Trimming took 5 bases from V and 2 from J, leaving 13 bases between them. The germline gives CDR1 SGHTA, CDR2 FQGNSA. The CDR3 sequence is 14 residues long. CDR3 nucleotide sequence: TGTGCCAGCAGCGCGTCTAGCTTACCCTACGAGCAGTACTTC. It specifies CASSASSLPYEQYF.